The 30 T cell receptor beta chains in this list originate from one sample, sequenced in a study of CD8 T cells in Susac syndrome. Random hexamers served to reverse transcribe about 0.45 to 1 ug RNA. MiXCR, applied by TCRdb to the immunoSEQ multiplex PCR reads, yields one record per CDR3 protein. The data show 200,000 to 300,000 distinct CDR3 sequences, almost 97% seen once. Sequencing was carried out using CD4+ T cells from PBMCs. The receptors come from a human donor with Susac syndrome.

This chain joins TRBV12-3 or TRBV12-4 and TRBJ2-1; D unresolved. Trimming pared 5 bases from V and 1 base from J, leaving 15 bases between. This CDR3 is 16 amino acids long. CDR3 protein: CASSPAFSSSYNEQFF. As DNA, the CDR3 is TGTGCCAGCAGTCCAGCATTCAGCTCGTCCTACAATGAGCAGTTCTTC.

This chain joins TRBV28 and TRBJ2-1; a weak D match, TRBD2 (6 bases). CDR1 MDHEN and CDR2 SYDVKM come from the germline V gene. This CDR3 has 16 amino acids. The germline V and J ends were trimmed by 5 bases and 1 base, with 15 bases remaining between them. The CDR3 region has the DNA TGTGCCAGCAGTCCCAATGGTGGGGGGTCCTACAATGAGCAGTTCTTC. Amino acids: CASSPNGGGSYNEQFF.

In DNA, the CDR3 is TGTGCCAGCTCGCCCACTAGCGGGAGAATCTACAATGAGCAGTTCTTC. This translates into CASSPTSGRIYNEQFF. The chain uses TRBV18 and TRBJ2-1; TRBD2 matches 11 bases. The ends lost 6 bases at V and 3 bases at J; junction bases unmatched: 7. This CDR3 has 16 residues. The germline V gene encodes CDR1 KGHSH and CDR2 LQKENI.

The V and J genes are TRBV5-1 and TRBJ2-6; D gene unclear. CDR3 length equals 18 residues. V lost 0 bases and J 0 bases, leaving 13 bases between the germline ends. Germline V CDR1 and CDR2: SGHRS, YFSETQ. The CDR3 nucleotides read TGCGCCAGCAGCTTGGGTCAGAACTCACTCTCTGGGGCCAACGTCCTGACTTTC. Translated: CASSLGQNSLSGANVLTF.

This clonotype showed up just once. The gene calls are TRBV7-2 and TRBJ1-5; tentatively, D is TRBD1 (6 bases). Germline CDR1 is SGHTA and CDR2 is FQGNSA. With 5 bases removed from V and 11 bases from J, the gap between germline ends came to 19 bases. There are 14 residues in the CDR3. The CDR3 DNA follows: TGTGCCAGCAGCGTACAGGGCGGTCAAGCGGCCCAGCATTTT. Residues: CASSVQGGQAAQHF.

This rearrangement joins TRBV20-1 to TRBJ2-5; D remains unclear. Germline CDR1 is DFQATT and CDR2 is SNEGSKA (reference sequence). The CDR3 covers 11 residues. The ends were cut back, 7 bases at V and 2 bases at J, with 8 bases in the middle. The CDR3 protein is CSGGIQETQYF. CDR3 nucleotide sequence: TGCAGTGGCGGTATACAAGAGACCCAGTACTTC.

This chain connects TRBV18 to TRBJ2-5, with no clear D. Trimming left V 2 bases short and J 1 base short, with 11 bases between. The CDR3 has 15 amino acids. Germline lookup yields CDR1 KGHSH and CDR2 LQKENI. CDR3 residues: CASSPFDGVQETQYF. For the CDR3, the DNA is TGTGCCAGCTCACCATTTGACGGAGTCCAAGAGACCCAGTACTTC.

This chain links TRBV6-5 with TRBJ1-5; 8 positions agree with TRBD1. The CDR3 has 13 amino acids. J lost 3 bases, V lost 6 bases, and 1 base had no gene match. Germline CDR1 is MNHEY and CDR2 is SVGAGI. DNA for the CDR3: TGTGCCAGCAGGGACAGGGACAATCAGCCCCAGCATTTT. It specifies CASRDRDNQPQHF.

The chain couples TRBV5-1 to TRBJ2-7, with 7 nucleotides matching TRBD2. CDR1 is SGHRS and CDR2 is YFSETQ in the germline V gene. The J segment lost 1 base and the V segment lost 3 bases, leaving 7 bases of the junction unmatched. CDR3 length: 15 amino acids. CDR3 protein: CASSSNLAESYEQYF. The CDR3 DNA reads as TGCGCCAGCAGCTCTAATCTAGCGGAGTCCTACGAGCAGTACTTC. The full variable domain, rest sourced from reference TRBV5-1 and TRBJ2-7, is KAGVTQTPRYLIKTRGQQVTLSCSPISGHRSVSWYQQTPGQGLQFLFEYFSETQRNKGNFPGRFSGRQFSNSRSEMNVSTLELGDSALYLCASSSNLAESYEQYFGPGTRLTVT.

V and J are TRBV29-1 and TRBJ2-3; TRBD1 or TRBD2 may be the D gene (5 bases each). There are 14 residues in the CDR3. Trimming pared 7 bases from V and 2 bases from J, leaving 16 bases between. Per germline, CDR1 SQVTM and CDR2 ANQGSEA. CDR3 sequence reads: CSGRQWRNTDTQYF. The CDR3 region has the DNA TGCAGCGGAAGACAGTGGAGGAACACAGATACGCAGTATTTT.

The rearrangement joins TRBV18 to TRBJ2-5; 10 bases line up with TRBD2. J lost 5 bases, V lost 3 bases, and 6 bases had no gene match. The germline gives CDR1 KGHSH, CDR2 LQKENI. The CDR3 runs 15 residues. For the CDR3, the DNA is TGTGCCAGCTCACCGTGGACTAGCGGCCAGGAGACCCAGTACTTC. Its translation is CASSPWTSGQETQYF. The whole variable domain, filled in from reference TRBV18 and TRBJ2-5, reads NAGVMQNPRHLVRRRGQEARLRCSPMKGHSHVYWYRQLPEEGLKFMVYLQKENIIDESGMPKERFSAEFPKEGPSILRIQQVVRGDSAAYFCASSPWTSGQETQYFGPGTRLLVL.

The chain carries TRBV9 and TRBJ2-3; D gene ambiguous. This CDR3 is built from 12 residues. Germline V CDR1 and CDR2: SGDLS, YYNGEE. The ends were cut back, 0 bases at V and 5 bases at J, with 4 bases in the middle. DNA of the CDR3: TGTGCCAGCAGCGTAGTGTTAGATACGCAGTATTTT. As protein: CASSVVLDTQYF.

This clonotype has a single count. The CDR3 spells CASTAGGGNYQPQHF. CDR3 bases: TGTGCCAGTACCGCCGGGGGGGGAAACTATCAGCCCCAGCATTTT. The chain links TRBV19 to TRBJ1-5; D possibly corresponds to TRBD1 (5 bases). CDR3 length equals 15 residues. CDR1 is LNHDA and CDR2 is SQIVND in the germline V gene (reference sequence). The V end lost 7 bases, the J end lost 5 bases, and 18 bases lay between the germline ends.

J is TRBJ2-1 and V is TRBV7-9; D gene unclear. V lost 8 bases and J 1 base, leaving 18 bases between the germline ends. This CDR3 has 16 residues. Germline assignment: CDR1 SEHNR and CDR2 FQNEAQ (reference sequence). CDR3 DNA sequence: TGTGCCAGCGTCCCCCCCGGAGTTGGATCCTACAATGAGCAGTTCTTC. Translating it yields CASVPPGVGSYNEQFF.

This chain uses TRBV5-1 with TRBJ2-5; 8 bases are shared with TRBD1. The germline V gene has CDR1 SGHRS and CDR2 YFSETQ. This CDR3 has 15 amino acids. V shed 0 bases, J shed 5 bases, and the junction held 6 bases outside the gene matches. The CDR3 loop is CASSLEGTGGETQYF. The CDR3 DNA reads TGCGCCAGCAGCTTGGAAGGGACAGGAGGGGAGACCCAGTACTTC.

The chain carries TRBV15 and TRBJ2-2; the D is unclear. Per germline, CDR1 LNHNV and CDR2 YYDKDF (reference sequence). The CDR3 is 13 residues long. Trimming cost V 0 bases and J 6 bases, with 5 bases left between them. The CDR3 sequence: CATSREAAGELFF. CDR3 coding DNA: TGTGCCACCAGCAGAGAGGCGGCCGGGGAGCTGTTTTTT.

The chain recombines TRBV13 with TRBJ2-1; TRBD1 matches 11 bases. This CDR3 region has 16 residues. Trimming cost V 5 bases and J 1 base; bases outside gene matches: 4. From germline, CDR1 is PRHDT and CDR2 FYEKMQ (reference sequence). CDR3 protein: CASSTGDRGSYNEQFF. For the CDR3, the DNA is TGTGCCAGCAGCACGGGGGACAGGGGGTCCTACAATGAGCAGTTCTTC.

The V gene is TRBV5-1, the J gene TRBJ2-7; no clear D gene. Germline V gene data show CDR1 as SGHRS and CDR2 as YFSETQ. The CDR3 totals 12 residues. V lost 4 bases and J 4 bases, leaving 9 bases between the germline ends. Written as DNA, the CDR3 is TGCGCCAGCAGCACCCCCCCTTACGAGCAGTACTTC. As protein: CASSTPPYEQYF.

The genes are TRBV12-3 or TRBV12-4 and TRBJ2-1; 10 positions agree with TRBD2. Trimming took 2 bases from V and 9 from J; bases not matched to a gene: 10. This CDR3 is built from 16 residues. CDR3 loop: CASSLCPLAGVCEQFF. In nucleotides, the CDR3 is TGTGCCAGCAGTTTATGCCCTCTAGCGGGAGTTTGTGAGCAGTTCTTC.

This chain joins TRBV29-1 and TRBJ1-2; D is uncertain. Germline-derived CDR1 and CDR2 are SQVTM and ANQGSEA. The CDR3 extends over 12 amino acids. The germline V and J ends were trimmed by 7 bases and 0 bases, with 9 bases remaining between them. CDR3 coding DNA: TGCAGCGCACAGCTGACTAACTATGGCTACACCTTC. It yields the protein CSAQLTNYGYTF.

With respect to this clonotype: In this CDR3 the conserved last residue, phenylalanine or tryptophan, is missing, so a read error is likely. The gene calls are TRBV7-6 and TRBJ2-3; unclear D gene. In germline, CDR1 is SGHVS, CDR2 FNYEAQ. The ends were cut back, 4 bases at V and 0 bases at J, with 8 bases in the middle. The CDR3 is made up of 14 amino acids. This CDR3 is CASSSSLSTDTQYS. CDR3 nucleotides: TGTGCCAGCAGCTCGAGTCTCAGCACAGATACGCAGTATTCT.

The chain uses TRBV14 and TRBJ2-5; D is perhaps TRBD2 (5 bases). V lost 1 base to trimming and J lost 5 bases, with 8 bases between them. This CDR3 has 13 amino acids. CDR1 is SGHDN and CDR2 is FVKESK in the germline V gene. The CDR3 loop reads CASSQGRLETQYF. As DNA, the CDR3 is TGTGCCAGCAGCCAAGGGAGGCTCGAGACCCAGTACTTC.

The chain combines TRBV28 with TRBJ2-7, with D unclear. V lost 5 bases and J lost 6, with 14 bases in between. CDR3 length equals 13 residues. CDR1 and CDR2 (germline): MDHEN, SYDVKM. This chain's CDR3 is CASSPPFGGEQYF. DNA of the CDR3: TGTGCCAGCAGTCCCCCCTTTGGTGGCGAGCAGTACTTC.

The chain links TRBV25-1 to TRBJ2-7; D is uncertain. With 6 bases removed from V and 4 bases from J, the gap between germline ends came to 13 bases. The CDR3 covers 13 residues. The germline V gene has CDR1 MGHDK and CDR2 SYGVNS. Here the CDR3 reads CASSVEVGYEQYF. CDR3 sequence (DNA): TGTGCCAGCAGCGTCGAGGTTGGGTACGAGCAGTACTTC.

The gene calls are TRBV5-1 and TRBJ2-7; D is perhaps TRBD1 (5 bases). CDR3 length equals 14 residues. V lost 1 base and J 2 bases, leaving 10 bases between the germline ends. Germline V gene data show CDR1 as SGHRS and CDR2 as YFSETQ. Written as DNA, the CDR3 is TGCGCCAGCAGCTTGATTTCAGGGCCCTACGAGCAGTACTTC. Protein: CASSLISGPYEQYF.

The gene calls are TRBV20-1 and TRBJ1-5; 7 positions agree with TRBD1. The length of the CDR3 is 15 residues. The germline V gene has CDR1 DFQATT and CDR2 SNEGSKA (reference sequence). Germline trimming cut 1 base from V and 2 bases from J; bases unmatched to any gene: 5. The CDR3 bases are TGCAGTGCTAGAGTTGGGACAGAGCGCAATCAGCCCCAGCATTTT. It yields the protein CSARVGTERNQPQHF.

The chain links TRBV9 to TRBJ1-1; unclear D gene. The ends were cut back, 0 bases at V and 4 bases at J, with 10 bases in the middle. CDR3 length equals 14 residues. CDR1 and CDR2 from the germline V gene are SGDLS and YYNGEE. CDR3 region: CASSVGEGSTEAFF. The CDR3 DNA reads TGTGCCAGCAGCGTAGGGGAGGGAAGCACTGAAGCTTTCTTT.

This clonotype was seen once. The chain combines TRBV20-1 with TRBJ1-2; D unresolved. CDR3 length equals 13 residues. Trimming stripped 3 bases from V and 5 bases from J, with 13 bases between. Germline CDR1 and CDR2: DFQATT and SNEGSKA (reference sequence). CDR3 DNA sequence: TGCAGTGCTAGCAAGGACTTAAGTTATGGCTACACCTTC. This gives the protein CSASKDLSYGYTF.

V and J are TRBV11-2 and TRBJ2-3; 9 nucleotides line up with TRBD2. This CDR3 has 16 residues. Unmatched junction bases numbered 4, after V lost 3 bases and J lost 0 bases. Germline lookup yields CDR1 SGHAT and CDR2 FQNNGV. The CDR3 reads CASSFGSGGSTDTQYF. The CDR3 coding sequence is TGTGCCAGCAGCTTCGGTAGCGGGGGAAGCACAGATACGCAGTATTTT.

V gene TRBV3-1 combines with J gene TRBJ2-7; a weak D match, TRBD1 (6 bases). V was pared by 5 bases and J by 9 bases, with 14 bases between. Germline CDR1 and CDR2: LGHDT and YNNKEL (reference sequence). The CDR3 sequence is 12 residues long. CDR3 residues: CASSVAGTRQYF. In nucleotides, the CDR3 is TGTGCCAGCAGCGTGGCAGGGACAAGGCAGTACTTC.